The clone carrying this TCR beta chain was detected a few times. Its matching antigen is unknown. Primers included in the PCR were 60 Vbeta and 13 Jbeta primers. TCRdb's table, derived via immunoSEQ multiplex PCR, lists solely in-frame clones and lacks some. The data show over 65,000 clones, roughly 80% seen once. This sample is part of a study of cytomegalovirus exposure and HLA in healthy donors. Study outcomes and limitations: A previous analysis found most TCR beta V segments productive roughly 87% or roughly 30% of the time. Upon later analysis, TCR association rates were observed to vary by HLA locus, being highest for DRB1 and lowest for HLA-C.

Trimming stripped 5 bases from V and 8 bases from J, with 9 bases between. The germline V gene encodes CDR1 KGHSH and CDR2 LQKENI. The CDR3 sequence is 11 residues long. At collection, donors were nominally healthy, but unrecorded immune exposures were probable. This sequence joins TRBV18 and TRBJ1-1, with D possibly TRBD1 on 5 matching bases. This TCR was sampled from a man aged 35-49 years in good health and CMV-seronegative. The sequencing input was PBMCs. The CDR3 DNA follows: TGTGCCAGCTCAACAGCAGGGGAAGCTTTCTTT. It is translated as CASSTAGEAFF.